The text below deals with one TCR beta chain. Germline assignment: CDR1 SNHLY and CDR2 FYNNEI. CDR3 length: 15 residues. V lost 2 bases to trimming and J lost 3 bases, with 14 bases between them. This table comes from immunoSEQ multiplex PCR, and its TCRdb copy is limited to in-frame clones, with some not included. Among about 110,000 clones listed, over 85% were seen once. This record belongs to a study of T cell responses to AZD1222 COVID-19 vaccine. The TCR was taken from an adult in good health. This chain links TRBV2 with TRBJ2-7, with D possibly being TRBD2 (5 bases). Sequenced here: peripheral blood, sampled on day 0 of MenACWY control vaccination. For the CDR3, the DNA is TGTGCCAGCAGTGAAAAGTCCGCGAGCGGCTACGAGCAGTACTTC. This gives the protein CASSEKSASGYEQYF.